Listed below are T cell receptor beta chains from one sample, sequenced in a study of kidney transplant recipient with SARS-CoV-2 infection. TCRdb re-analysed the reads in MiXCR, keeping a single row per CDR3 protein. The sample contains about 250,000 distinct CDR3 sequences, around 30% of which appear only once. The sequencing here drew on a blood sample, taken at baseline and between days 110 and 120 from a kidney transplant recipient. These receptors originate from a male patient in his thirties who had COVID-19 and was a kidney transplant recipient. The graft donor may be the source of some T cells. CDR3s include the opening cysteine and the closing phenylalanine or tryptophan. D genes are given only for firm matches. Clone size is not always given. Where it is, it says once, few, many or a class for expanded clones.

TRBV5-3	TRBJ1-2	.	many	CARLVVVVRKTYGYTF	TGTGCCAGACTCGTTGTAGTGGTGAGAAAGACCTATGGCTACACCTTC
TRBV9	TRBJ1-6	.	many	CASSVEDNSPLHF	TGTGCCAGCAGCGTTGAGGATAATTCACCCCTCCACTTT
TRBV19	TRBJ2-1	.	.	CASSRVGGTLGIEQFF	TGTGCCAGTAGTAGGGTGGGTGGAACGCTAGGGATTGAGCAGTTCTTC
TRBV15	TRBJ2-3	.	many	CATSRGQDTDTQYF	TGTGCCACCAGCAGGGGCCAGGACACAGATACGCAGTATTTT
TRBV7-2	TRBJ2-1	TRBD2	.	CASSLAPGLAGDGEQFF	TGTGCCAGCAGCTTAGCCCCGGGACTAGCGGGAGACGGAGAACAGTTCTTC
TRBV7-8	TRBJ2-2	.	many	CASSLEGSGWSTGELFF	TGTGCCAGCAGCTTAGAAGGTTCAGGGTGGTCCACCGGGGAGCTGTTTTTT
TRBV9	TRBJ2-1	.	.	CASSALRGGEQFF	TGTGCCAGCAGCGCTCTCAGGGGGGGTGAGCAGTTCTTC
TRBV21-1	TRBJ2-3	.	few	CASSVMLATVMQDTQYF	TGTGCCAGCAGTGTGATGTTAGCTACAGTCATGCAAGATACGCAGTATTTT
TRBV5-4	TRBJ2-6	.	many	CASSKIGGGSGANVLTF	TGTGCCAGCAGCAAGATAGGGGGGGGCTCTGGGGCCAACGTCCTGACTTTC
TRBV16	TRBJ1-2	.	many	CASSTSLVVRKTYGYTF	TGTGCCAGCAGCACGAGTTTGGTCGTTAGAAAGACCTATGGCTACACCTTC
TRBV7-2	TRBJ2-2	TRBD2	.	CASSLVPSGSLGELFF	TGTGCCAGCAGCTTAGTTCCTAGCGGGAGCCTCGGGGAGCTGTTTTTT
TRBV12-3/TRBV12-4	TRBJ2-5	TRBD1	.	CASSGDRAQETQYF	TGTGCCAGCAGCGGGGACAGGGCCCAAGAGACCCAGTACTTC
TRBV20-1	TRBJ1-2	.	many	CSAKTTGSESNYGYTF	TGCAGTGCTAAGACGACAGGAAGTGAATCTAACTATGGCTACACCTTC
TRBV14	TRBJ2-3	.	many	CASSPRGYTQYF	TGTGCCAGCAGCCCAAGGGGATATACGCAGTATTTT
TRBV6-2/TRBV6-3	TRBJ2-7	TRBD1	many	CASIRTGSYEQYF	TGTGCCAGCATCCGGACAGGGAGCTACGAGCAGTACTTC
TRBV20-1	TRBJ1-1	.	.	CSAGTQDQILMNAEAFF	TGCAGTGCTGGAACGCAAGACCAAATCCTTATGAACGCTGAAGCTTTCTTT
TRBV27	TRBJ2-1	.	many	CASSLGGGIGKQFF	TGTGCCAGCAGTTTAGGTGGAGGGATCGGGAAGCAGTTCTTC
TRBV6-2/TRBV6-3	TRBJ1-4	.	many	CASMGFGRTPTNEKLFF	TGTGCCAGCATGGGGTTTGGCAGGACCCCAACTAATGAAAAACTGTTTTTT
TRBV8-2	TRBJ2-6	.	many	CGIWHRITQSRANVLTF	TGTGGCATTTGGCATAGGATAACACAAAGTCGGGCCAACGTCCTGACTTTC
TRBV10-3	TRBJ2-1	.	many	CAISDSRPEQFF	TGTGCCATCAGTGACTCCCGGCCTGAGCAGTTCTTC
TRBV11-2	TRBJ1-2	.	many	CASTYPGLFGGYTF	TGTGCCAGCACCTATCCGGGACTTTTTGGTGGCTACACCTTC
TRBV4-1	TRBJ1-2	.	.	CASSRDPWGVDYGYTF	TGCGCCAGCAGCCGAGATCCCTGGGGAGTAGACTATGGCTACACCTTC
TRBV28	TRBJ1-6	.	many	CATGSSPLHF	TGTGCCACCGGCTCCTCACCCCTCCACTTT